The following is a T cell receptor (beta chain) sequence with its context. Which antigen it targets is not known. Base qualities are not recorded, but no much larger clone differs from it by a single base. TCRbeta CDR3 regions were amplified from genomic DNA by means of the immunoSEQ Assay, a bias-controlled multiplex PCR. The authors' pipeline ran thus. Within the assay, amplification of reference gene primers was used to estimate how many nucleated cells each sample contained. To quantify the absolute abundance of each unique TCRbeta CDR3 rearrangement, sequence reads were collapsed and filtered. Productive Simpson clonality was computed per sample as the square root of Simpson's diversity index over productive rearrangements. TCRdb took over this immuneACCESS table, retaining in-frame rearrangements with V and J assigned. Such tables are incomplete; in checked studies, under half of the missing clones stem from an unresolved V gene, and the remainder is unexplained. From that table come the V and J calls and clone size; the DNA was used to work out D and trimming. A total of approximately 330,000 clones appear in this sample, approximately 88% of them only once. Approximately 9.3% of the sample lies in the top ten.

This entry is derived from a study of blood T cell repertoires in COVID-19 (dated by TCRdb to the early 2020s). Study-level background: Samples covering the acute and convalescent phases of COVID-19 were provided by collaborators in the United States, Italy and Spain. The prospective study material was composed of cDNA or gDNA derived from T cells, B-cell-depleted T cells, or PBMCs. The dataset comprised deeply sampled blood TCRbeta repertoires from subjects exposed to, actively infected with, or recovered from COVID-19. The repertoires were released in a freely available public database intended as a resource for research on the immune response to SARS-CoV-2. The samples were drawn from the first 160 participants of the ongoing ImmuneRACE study and from 1,200 or so subjects provided by 6 global collaborators. Sample metadata almost always included a de-identified subject ID, COVID-19 status, age in years and sex. HLA class I and class II types, where available, came from metadata supplied by the sample provider rather than from assay-based typing. Here is what the overall study found, with its caveats: The quantity of clinical and demographic metadata differed by source and by participant and was supplied without curation.

At one collaborating source in Seattle, patients were enrolled during active infection and were followed longitudinally through the course of disease. Each collaborating institution followed its own protocols to collect whole blood in K2EDTA tubes. Collaborator samples were shipped for TCRbeta analysis as frozen whole blood, isolated PBMCs, or DNA extracted from either sample type. The CDR3 contains 15 residues, cysteine and phenylalanine counted. The read is trimmed to its CDR3 DNA, 45 bases read in frame from base 1. The germline V gene encodes CDR1 SGHDT and CDR2 YYEEEE. Germline trimming: 3 bases from V, 8 bases from J; junction bases outside gene matches: 12.

The sequence was obtained from a man aged 25 to 40 with COVID-19, enrolled during active disease. The sequenced material came from peripheral blood. The rearrangement combines TRBV5-6 with TRBJ1-2, and TRBD1 aligns with 8 junction nucleotides. The nucleotide sequence reads TGTGCCAGCAGCTCACCACGGCAGGGGGCGTCCGGCTACACCTTC. The resulting protein is CASSSPRQGASGYTF.